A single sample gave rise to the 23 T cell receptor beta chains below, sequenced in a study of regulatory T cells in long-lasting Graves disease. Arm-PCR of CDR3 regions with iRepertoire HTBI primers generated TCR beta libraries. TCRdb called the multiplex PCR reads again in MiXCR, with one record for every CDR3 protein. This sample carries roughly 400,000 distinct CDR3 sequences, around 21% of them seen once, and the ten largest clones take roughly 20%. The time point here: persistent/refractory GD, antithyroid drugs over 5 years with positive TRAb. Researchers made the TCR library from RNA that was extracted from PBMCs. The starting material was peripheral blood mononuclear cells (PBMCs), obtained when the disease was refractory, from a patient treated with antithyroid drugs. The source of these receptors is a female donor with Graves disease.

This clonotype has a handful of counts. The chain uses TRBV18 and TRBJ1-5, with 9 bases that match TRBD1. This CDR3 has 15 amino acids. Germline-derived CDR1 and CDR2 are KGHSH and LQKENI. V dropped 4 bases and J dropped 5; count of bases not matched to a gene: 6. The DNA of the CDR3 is TGTGCCAGCTCACTTGGGACAGGGACGGATCAGCCCCAGCATTTT. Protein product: CASSLGTGTDQPQHF.

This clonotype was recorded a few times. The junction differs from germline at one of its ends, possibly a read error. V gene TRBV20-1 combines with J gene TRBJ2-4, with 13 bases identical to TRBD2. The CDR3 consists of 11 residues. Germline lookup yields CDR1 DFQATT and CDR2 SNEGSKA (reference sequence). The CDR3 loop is CSARGLAGENF. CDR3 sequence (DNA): TGCAGTGCTCGCGGACTAGCGGGAGAAAATTTC.

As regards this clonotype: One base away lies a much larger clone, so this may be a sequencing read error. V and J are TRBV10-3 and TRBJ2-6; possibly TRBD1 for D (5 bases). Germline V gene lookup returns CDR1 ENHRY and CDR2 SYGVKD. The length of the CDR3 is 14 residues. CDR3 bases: TGTGCCGTGCGGAAAGGGGCTGGGGCCAACGTCCTGTCTTTC. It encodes CAVRKGAGANVLSF.

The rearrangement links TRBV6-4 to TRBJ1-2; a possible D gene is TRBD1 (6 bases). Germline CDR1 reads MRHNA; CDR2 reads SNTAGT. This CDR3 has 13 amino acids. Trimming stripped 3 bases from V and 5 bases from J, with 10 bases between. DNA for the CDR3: TGTGCCAGCAGTGAGGGGGCCGGATATGGCTACACCTTC. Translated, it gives CASSEGAGYGYTF.

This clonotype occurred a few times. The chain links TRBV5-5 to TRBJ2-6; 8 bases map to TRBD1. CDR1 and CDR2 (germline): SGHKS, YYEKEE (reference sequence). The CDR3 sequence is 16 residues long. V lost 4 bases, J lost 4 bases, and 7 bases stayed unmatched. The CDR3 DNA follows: TGTGCCAGCAGCCCCCGGACAGGGACCGGGGCCAACGTCCTGACTTTC. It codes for CASSPRTGTGANVLTF.

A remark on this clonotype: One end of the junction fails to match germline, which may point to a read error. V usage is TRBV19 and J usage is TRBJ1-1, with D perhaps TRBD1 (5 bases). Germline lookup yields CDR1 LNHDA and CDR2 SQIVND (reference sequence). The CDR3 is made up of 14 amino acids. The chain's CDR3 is CASSIVGEVSEAFF. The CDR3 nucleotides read TGTGCCAGCAGTATAGTAGGGGAGGTTTCCGAAGCTTTCTTT.

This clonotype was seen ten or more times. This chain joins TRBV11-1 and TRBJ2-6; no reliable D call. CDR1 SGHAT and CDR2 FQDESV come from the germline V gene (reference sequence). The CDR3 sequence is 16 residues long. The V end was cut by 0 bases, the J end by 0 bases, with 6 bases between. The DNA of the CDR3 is TGTGCCAGCAGCTTAGCCCCCGTCTCTGGGGCCAACGTCCTGACTTTC. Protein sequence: CASSLAPVSGANVLTF.

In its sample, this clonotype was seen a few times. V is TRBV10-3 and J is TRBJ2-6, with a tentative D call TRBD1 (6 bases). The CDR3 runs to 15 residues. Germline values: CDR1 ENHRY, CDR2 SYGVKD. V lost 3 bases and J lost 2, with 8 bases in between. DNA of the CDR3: TGTGCCATCAGTGAAGCAGGGGCTGGGGCCAACGTCCTGACTTTC. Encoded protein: CAISEAGAGANVLTF.

The CDR3: CSAKGMVLAGSSYEQYF. The DNA for the CDR3 is TGCAGTGCAAAGGGAATGGTTCTAGCGGGCAGCTCCTACGAGCAGTACTTC. V usage is TRBV20-1 and J usage is TRBJ2-7, with TRBD2 identical over 8 bases. With V trimmed by 6 bases and J by 0 bases, 16 bases remained unmatched. The CDR3 is 17 residues long. The germline V gene encodes CDR1 DFQATT and CDR2 SNEGSKA (reference sequence).

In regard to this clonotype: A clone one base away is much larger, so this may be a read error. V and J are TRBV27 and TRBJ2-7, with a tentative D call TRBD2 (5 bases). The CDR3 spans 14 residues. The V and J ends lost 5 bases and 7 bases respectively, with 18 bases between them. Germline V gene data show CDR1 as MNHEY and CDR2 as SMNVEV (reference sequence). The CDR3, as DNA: TGTGCCAGCAGTCTTACCAGGCAAAGGAGGGAGCAGTACTTC. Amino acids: CASSLTRQRREQYF.

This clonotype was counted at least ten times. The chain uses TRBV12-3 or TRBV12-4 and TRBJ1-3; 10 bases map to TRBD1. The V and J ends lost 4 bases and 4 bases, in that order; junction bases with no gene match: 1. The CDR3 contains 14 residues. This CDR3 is CASSSTGGGNTIYF. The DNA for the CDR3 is TGTGCCAGCAGTTCGACAGGGGGCGGAAACACCATATATTTT.

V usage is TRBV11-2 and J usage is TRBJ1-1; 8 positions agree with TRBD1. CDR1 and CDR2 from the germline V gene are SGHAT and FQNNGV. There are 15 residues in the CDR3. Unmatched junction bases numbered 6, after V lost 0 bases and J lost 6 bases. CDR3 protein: CASSLDSQGASEAFF. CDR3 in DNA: TGTGCCAGCAGCTTAGATTCCCAGGGGGCCTCTGAAGCTTTCTTT.

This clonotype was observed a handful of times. The CDR3 protein is CASSVRGNEQYF. In DNA form, the CDR3 reads TGTGCCAGCAGTGTTCGGGGGAACGAGCAGTACTTC. This chain connects TRBV6-1 to TRBJ2-7; D perhaps matches TRBD2 (6 bases). Between the trimmed V and J ends, which lost 4 bases and 5 bases, there was a span of 9 bases. Germline V CDR1 and CDR2: MNHNS, SASEGT. CDR3 length equals 12 residues.

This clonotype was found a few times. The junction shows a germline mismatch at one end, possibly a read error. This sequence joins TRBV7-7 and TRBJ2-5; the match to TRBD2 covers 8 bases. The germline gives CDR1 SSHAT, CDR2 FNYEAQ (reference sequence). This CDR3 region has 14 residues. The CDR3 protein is CASSSLGGGETRYF. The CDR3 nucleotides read TGTGCTAGCAGTTCACTCGGGGGGGGAGAGACCCGGTACTTC.

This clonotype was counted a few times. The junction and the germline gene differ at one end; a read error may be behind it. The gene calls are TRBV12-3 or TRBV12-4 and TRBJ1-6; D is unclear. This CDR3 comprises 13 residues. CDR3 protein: CARSFLENSPLHF. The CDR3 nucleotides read TGTGCCAGAAGTTTCCTAGAAAATTCACCCCTCCACTTT.

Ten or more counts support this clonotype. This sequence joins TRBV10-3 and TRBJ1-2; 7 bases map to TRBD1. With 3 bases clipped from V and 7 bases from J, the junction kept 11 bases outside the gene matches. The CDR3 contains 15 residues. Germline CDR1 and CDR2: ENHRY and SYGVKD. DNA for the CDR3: TGTGCCATCAGTGACACCTCCGGGACAGCCCTTGGCTACACCTTC. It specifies CAISDTSGTALGYTF.

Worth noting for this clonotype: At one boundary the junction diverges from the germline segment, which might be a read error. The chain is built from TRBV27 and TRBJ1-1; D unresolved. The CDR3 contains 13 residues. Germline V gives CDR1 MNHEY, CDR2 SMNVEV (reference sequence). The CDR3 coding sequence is TGTGCCGGCAGTTCCTCGGTGAGAACTGAAGCTTTCTTT. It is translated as CAGSSSVRTEAFF.

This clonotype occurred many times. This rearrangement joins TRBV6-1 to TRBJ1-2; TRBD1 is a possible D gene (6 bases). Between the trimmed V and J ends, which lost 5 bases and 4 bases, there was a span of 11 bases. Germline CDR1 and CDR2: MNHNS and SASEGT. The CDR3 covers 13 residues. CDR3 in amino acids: CASSTGQSYGYTF. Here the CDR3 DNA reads TGTGCCAGCAGTACAGGACAGAGCTATGGCTACACCTTC.

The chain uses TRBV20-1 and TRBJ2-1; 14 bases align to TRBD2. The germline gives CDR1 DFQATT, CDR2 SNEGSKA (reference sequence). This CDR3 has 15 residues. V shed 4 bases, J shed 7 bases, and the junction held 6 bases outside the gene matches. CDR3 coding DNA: TGCAGTGCTACCTTAGGGACTAGCGGGAGAAATGAGCAGTTCTTC. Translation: CSATLGTSGRNEQFF.

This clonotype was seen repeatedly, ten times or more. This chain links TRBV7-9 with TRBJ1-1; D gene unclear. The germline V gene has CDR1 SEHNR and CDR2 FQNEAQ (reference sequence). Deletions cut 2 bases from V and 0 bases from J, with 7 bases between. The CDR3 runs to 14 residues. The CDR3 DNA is TGTGCCAGCAGCTTACGGAGCATGAACACTGAAGCTTTCTTT. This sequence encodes CASSLRSMNTEAFF.

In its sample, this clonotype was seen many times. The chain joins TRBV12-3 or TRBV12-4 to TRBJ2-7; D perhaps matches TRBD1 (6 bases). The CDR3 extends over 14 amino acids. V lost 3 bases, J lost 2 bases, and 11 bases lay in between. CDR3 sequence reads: CASSFLDSAYEQYF. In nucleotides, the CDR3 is TGTGCCAGCAGTTTCTTGGACAGCGCCTACGAGCAGTACTTC.

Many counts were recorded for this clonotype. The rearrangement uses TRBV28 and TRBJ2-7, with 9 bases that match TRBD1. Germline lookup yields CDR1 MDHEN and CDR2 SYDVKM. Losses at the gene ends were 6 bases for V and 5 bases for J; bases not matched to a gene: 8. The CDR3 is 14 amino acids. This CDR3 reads CASRDRGGSDEQYF. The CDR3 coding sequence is TGTGCCAGCAGGGACAGGGGCGGGAGCGACGAGCAGTACTTC.

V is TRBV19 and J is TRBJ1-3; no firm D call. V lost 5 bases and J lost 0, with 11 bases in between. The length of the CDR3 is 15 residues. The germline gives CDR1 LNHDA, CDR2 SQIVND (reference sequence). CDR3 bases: TGTGCCAGTAGTTGGACCGAGAGCTCTGGAAACACCATATATTTT. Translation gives CASSWTESSGNTIYF.